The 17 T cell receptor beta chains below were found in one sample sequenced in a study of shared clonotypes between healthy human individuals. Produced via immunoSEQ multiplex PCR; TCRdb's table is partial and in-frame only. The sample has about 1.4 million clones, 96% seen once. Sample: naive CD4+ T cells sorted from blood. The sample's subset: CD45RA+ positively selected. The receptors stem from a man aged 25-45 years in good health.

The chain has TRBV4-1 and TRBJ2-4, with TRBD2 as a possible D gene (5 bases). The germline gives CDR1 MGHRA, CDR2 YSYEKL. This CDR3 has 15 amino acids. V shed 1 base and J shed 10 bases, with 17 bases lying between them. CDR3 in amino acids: CASSQALVRSAIQYF. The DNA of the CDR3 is TGCGCCAGCAGCCAAGCACTAGTTCGGTCGGCGATTCAGTACTTC.

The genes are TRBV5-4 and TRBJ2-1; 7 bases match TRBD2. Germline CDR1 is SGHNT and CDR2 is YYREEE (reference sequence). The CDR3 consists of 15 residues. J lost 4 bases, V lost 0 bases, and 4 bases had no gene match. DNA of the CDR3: TGTGCCAGCAGCTTGGTTCTAGCGGAGTACAATGAGCAGTTCTTC. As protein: CASSLVLAEYNEQFF.

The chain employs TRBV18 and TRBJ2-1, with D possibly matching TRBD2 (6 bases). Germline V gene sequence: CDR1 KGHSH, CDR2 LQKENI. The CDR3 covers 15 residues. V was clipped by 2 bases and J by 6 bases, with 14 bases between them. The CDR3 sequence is CASSPKAGAGNEQFF. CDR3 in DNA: TGTGCCAGCTCACCAAAAGCGGGCGCGGGCAATGAGCAGTTCTTC.

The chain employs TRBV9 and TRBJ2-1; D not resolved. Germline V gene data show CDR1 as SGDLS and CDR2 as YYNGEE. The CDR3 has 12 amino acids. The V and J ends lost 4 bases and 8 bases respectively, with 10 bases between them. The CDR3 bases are TGTGCCAGCAGCCCCCGTGGAGATGAGCAGTTCTTC. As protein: CASSPRGDEQFF.

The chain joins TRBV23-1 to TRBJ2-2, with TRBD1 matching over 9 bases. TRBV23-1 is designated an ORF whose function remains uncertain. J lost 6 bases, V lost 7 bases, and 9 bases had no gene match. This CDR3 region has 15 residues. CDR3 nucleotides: TGCGCCAGCATTACGGGACAGGGATGTTCCGGGGAGCTGTTTTTT. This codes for CASITGQGCSGELFF.

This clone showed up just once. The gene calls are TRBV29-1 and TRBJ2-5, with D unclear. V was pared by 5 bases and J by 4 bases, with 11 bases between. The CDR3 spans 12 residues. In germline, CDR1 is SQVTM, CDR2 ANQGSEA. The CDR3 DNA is TGCAGCGTTCTACGGAGAATAGAGACCCAGTACTTC. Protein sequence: CSVLRRIETQYF.

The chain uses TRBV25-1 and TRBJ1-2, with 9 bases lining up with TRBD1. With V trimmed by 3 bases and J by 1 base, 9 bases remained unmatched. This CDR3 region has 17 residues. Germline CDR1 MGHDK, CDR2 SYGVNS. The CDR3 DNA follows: TGTGCCAGCAGTGATTCCGGGACAGGGAAAATTAACTATGGCTACACCTTC. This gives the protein CASSDSGTGKINYGYTF.

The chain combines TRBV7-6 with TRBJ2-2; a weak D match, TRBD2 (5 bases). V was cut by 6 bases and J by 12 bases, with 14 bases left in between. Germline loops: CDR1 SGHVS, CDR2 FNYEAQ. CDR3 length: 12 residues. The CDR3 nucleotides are TGTGCCAGCAGTTCAAGCGGAACCCAGCTGTTTTTT. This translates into CASSSSGTQLFF. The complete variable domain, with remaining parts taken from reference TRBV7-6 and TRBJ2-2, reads GAGVSQSPRYKVTKRGQDVALRCDPISGHVSLYWYRQALGQGPEFLTYFNYEAQQDKSGLPNDRFSAERPEGSISTLTIQRTEQRDSAMYRCASSSSGTQLFFGEGSRLTVL.

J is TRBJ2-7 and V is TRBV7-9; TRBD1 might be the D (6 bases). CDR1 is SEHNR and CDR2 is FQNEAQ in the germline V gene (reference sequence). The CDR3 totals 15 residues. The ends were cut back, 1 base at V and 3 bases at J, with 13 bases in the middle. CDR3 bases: TGTGCCAGCAGCTTAGAGGGGATACAGGGCTACGAGCAGTACTTC. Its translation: CASSLEGIQGYEQYF.

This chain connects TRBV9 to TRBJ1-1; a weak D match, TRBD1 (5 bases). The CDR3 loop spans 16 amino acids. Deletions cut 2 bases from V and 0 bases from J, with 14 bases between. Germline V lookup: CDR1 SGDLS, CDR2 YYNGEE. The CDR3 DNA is TGTGCCAGCAGCGTGTCTCCCGTGGGGGTGAACACTGAAGCTTTCTTT. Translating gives CASSVSPVGVNTEAFF.

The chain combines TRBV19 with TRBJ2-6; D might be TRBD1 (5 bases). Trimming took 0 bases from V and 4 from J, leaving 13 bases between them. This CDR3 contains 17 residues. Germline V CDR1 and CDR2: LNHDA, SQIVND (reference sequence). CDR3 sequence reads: CASSIDQVRAGANVLTF. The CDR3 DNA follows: TGTGCCAGTAGTATAGATCAGGTCAGGGCCGGGGCCAACGTCCTGACTTTC.

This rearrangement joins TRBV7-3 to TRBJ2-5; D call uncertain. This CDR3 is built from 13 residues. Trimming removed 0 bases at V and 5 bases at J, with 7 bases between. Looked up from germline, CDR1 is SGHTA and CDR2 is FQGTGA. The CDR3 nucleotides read TGTGCCAGCAGCTTAACGATTAGCGAGACCCAGTACTTC. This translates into CASSLTISETQYF.

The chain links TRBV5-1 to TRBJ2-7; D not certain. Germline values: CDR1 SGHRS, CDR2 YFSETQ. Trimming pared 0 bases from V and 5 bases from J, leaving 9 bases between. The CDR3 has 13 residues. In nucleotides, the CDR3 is TGCGCCAGCAGCTTGGACAGTCCCCACGAGCAGTACTTC. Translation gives CASSLDSPHEQYF.

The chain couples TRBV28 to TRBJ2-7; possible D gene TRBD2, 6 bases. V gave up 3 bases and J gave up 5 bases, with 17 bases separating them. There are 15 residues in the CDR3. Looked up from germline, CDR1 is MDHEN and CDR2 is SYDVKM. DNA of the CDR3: TGTGCCAGCAGTTTTGGAGGGAGACGAGGCGACGAGCAGTACTTC. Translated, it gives CASSFGGRRGDEQYF.

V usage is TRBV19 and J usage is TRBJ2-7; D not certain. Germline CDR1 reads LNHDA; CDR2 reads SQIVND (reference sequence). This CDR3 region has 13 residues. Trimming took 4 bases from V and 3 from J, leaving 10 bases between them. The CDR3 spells CASSRPDLYEQYF. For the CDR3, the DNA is TGTGCCAGTAGTAGACCGGACCTCTACGAGCAGTACTTC.

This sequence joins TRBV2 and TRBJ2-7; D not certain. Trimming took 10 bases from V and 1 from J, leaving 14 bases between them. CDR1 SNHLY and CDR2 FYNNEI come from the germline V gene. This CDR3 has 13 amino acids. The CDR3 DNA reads TGTGCCACCCGACCCGGGCCATCCTACGAGCAGTACTTC. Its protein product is CATRPGPSYEQYF.

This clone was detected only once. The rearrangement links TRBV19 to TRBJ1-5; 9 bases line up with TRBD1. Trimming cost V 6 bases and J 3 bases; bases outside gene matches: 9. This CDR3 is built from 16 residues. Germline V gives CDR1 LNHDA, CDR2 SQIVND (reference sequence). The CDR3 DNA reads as TGTGCCAGTAGGACTACAGGGGGCAACGCCAATCAGCCCCAGCATTTT. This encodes CASRTTGGNANQPQHF.